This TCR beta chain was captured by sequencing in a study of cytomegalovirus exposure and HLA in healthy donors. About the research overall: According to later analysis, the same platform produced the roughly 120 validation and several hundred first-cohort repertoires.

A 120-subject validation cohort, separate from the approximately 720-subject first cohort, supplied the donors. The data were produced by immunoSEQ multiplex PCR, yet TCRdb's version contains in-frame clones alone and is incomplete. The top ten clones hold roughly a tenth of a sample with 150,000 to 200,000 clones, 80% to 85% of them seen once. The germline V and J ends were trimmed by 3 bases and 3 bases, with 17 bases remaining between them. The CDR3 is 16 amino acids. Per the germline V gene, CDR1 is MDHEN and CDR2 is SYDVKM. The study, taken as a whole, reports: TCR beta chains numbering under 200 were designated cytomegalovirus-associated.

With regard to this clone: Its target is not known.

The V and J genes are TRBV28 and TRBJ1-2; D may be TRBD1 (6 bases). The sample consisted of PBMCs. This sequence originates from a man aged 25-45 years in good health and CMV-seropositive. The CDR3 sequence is CASSLAMGARYYGYTF. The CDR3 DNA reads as TGTGCCAGCAGTTTGGCAATGGGGGCTAGATACTATGGCTACACCTTC.